A selection of T cell receptor beta chains follows, all from one sample in a study of blood T cell repertoires in COVID-19. Clones were read by immunoSEQ multiplex PCR, and TCRdb kept only the in-frame ones, dropping some. The table lists about 200,000 clones, approximately 80% of them singletons. Sequencing used PBMCs or T cells enriched from blood (not recorded which). The receptors here all came from an older woman with acute COVID-19. The CDR3 runs from the conserved cysteine through the conserved F or W. Fields, in order: J gene, V gene, clone size, D gene, CDR3 protein, CDR3 DNA. The D gene is left open where the match is weak. Clone size appears in some rows only: once, few, many, or a class for an expanded clone.

j_gene: TRBJ2-1; v_gene: TRBV7-2; abundance: NA; d_gene: TRBD2; CDR3aa: CASTTSGYNEQFF; CDR3nt: TGTGCCAGCACGACTAGCGGTTACAATGAGCAGTTCTTC
j_gene: TRBJ2-3; v_gene: TRBV9; abundance: NA; d_gene: TRBD2; CDR3aa: CASSFRTSGSTDTQYF; CDR3nt: TGTGCCAGCAGCTTTCGGACTAGCGGGTCCACAGATACGCAGTATTTT
j_gene: TRBJ2-3; v_gene: TRBV18; abundance: NA; d_gene: NA; CDR3aa: CASSQQGASTDTQYF; CDR3nt: TGTGCCAGCTCACAACAGGGTGCTAGCACAGATACGCAGTATTTT
j_gene: TRBJ1-1; v_gene: TRBV5-1; abundance: NA; d_gene: NA; CDR3aa: CASSLVGREAFF; CDR3nt: TGCGCCAGCAGCTTGGTGGGGCGTGAAGCTTTCTTT
j_gene: TRBJ2-3; v_gene: TRBV3-1/TRBV3-2; abundance: NA; d_gene: NA; CDR3aa: CASSRLDRGTDTQYF; CDR3nt: TGTGCCAGCAGCCGCTTAGATCGGGGAACAGATACGCAGTATTTT
j_gene: TRBJ1-1; v_gene: TRBV4-3; abundance: NA; d_gene: NA; CDR3aa: CASSQEGQGGTEAFF; CDR3nt: TGCGCCAGCAGCCAAGAAGGGCAGGGCGGCACTGAAGCTTTCTTT
j_gene: TRBJ2-1; v_gene: TRBV6-5; abundance: once; d_gene: TRBD1; CDR3aa: CASSYGQGLGNEQFF; CDR3nt: TGTGCCAGCAGTTACGGACAGGGGCTGGGCAATGAGCAGTTCTTC
j_gene: TRBJ2-3; v_gene: TRBV11-2; abundance: NA; d_gene: TRBD2; CDR3aa: CASSLDQLAGGPTDTQYF; CDR3nt: TGTGCCAGCAGCTTAGATCAACTAGCGGGAGGGCCCACAGATACGCAGTATTTT
j_gene: TRBJ1-3; v_gene: TRBV10-1; abundance: once; d_gene: TRBD1; CDR3aa: CASSESTGTFSGNTIYF; CDR3nt: TGCGCCAGCAGTGAGTCGACAGGGACATTCTCTGGAAACACCATATATTTT
j_gene: TRBJ1-2; v_gene: TRBV14; abundance: NA; d_gene: NA; CDR3aa: CASSRTNSAVYTF; CDR3nt: TGTGCCAGCAGTCGGACTAATTCCGCTGTCTACACCTTC
j_gene: TRBJ1-6; v_gene: TRBV6-5; abundance: NA; d_gene: TRBD1; CDR3aa: CASSQGQGASPLHF; CDR3nt: TGTGCCAGCAGTCAGGGACAGGGCGCTTCACCCCTCCACTTT
j_gene: TRBJ1-4; v_gene: TRBV3-1/TRBV3-2; abundance: NA; d_gene: NA; CDR3aa: CASSQDRTGNEKLFF; CDR3nt: TGTGCCAGCAGCCAAGATCGTACGGGAAATGAAAAACTGTTTTTT
j_gene: TRBJ1-4; v_gene: TRBV7-7; abundance: NA; d_gene: NA; CDR3aa: CASSPTGSANEKLFF; CDR3nt: TGTGCCAGCAGCCCTACCGGCAGCGCTAATGAAAAACTGTTTTTT
j_gene: TRBJ1-5; v_gene: TRBV19; abundance: NA; d_gene: NA; CDR3aa: CASSPDSFVQPQHF; CDR3nt: TGTGCCAGTAGCCCGGACAGCTTTGTCCAGCCCCAGCATTTT
j_gene: TRBJ1-4; v_gene: TRBV30; abundance: NA; d_gene: NA; CDR3aa: CAWSRARGEKLFF; CDR3nt: TGTGCCTGGAGTCGGGCGAGGGGGGAAAAACTGTTTTTT
j_gene: TRBJ1-2; v_gene: TRBV7-9; abundance: NA; d_gene: NA; CDR3aa: CASSRGSSYGYTF; CDR3nt: TGTGCCAGCAGCCGGGGTAGCTCCTATGGCTACACCTTC
j_gene: TRBJ2-7; v_gene: TRBV12-3/TRBV12-4; abundance: NA; d_gene: TRBD2; CDR3aa: CASSLAGGYEQYF; CDR3nt: TGTGCCAGCAGTTTAGCGGGAGGGTACGAGCAGTACTTC
j_gene: TRBJ1-6; v_gene: TRBV29-1; abundance: NA; d_gene: TRBD1; CDR3aa: CSVSTGNNSPLHF; CDR3nt: TGCAGCGTTTCGACAGGGAATAATTCACCCCTCCACTTT
j_gene: TRBJ2-3; v_gene: TRBV5-1; abundance: once; d_gene: NA; CDR3aa: CASSPQSTGLTDTQYF; CDR3nt: TGCGCCAGCAGCCCTCAGTCGACAGGTCTCACAGATACGCAGTATTTT
j_gene: TRBJ2-3; v_gene: TRBV19; abundance: few; d_gene: TRBD1; CDR3aa: CASSNRGPPDTQYF; CDR3nt: TGTGCCAGTAGTAACAGGGGGCCCCCAGATACGCAGTATTTT
j_gene: TRBJ1-3; v_gene: TRBV7-2; abundance: few; d_gene: NA; CDR3aa: CASSTALAGNTIYF; CDR3nt: TGTGCCAGCAGCACAGCATTGGCTGGAAACACCATATATTTT
j_gene: TRBJ1-4; v_gene: TRBV27; abundance: once; d_gene: NA; CDR3aa: CASRLYSNEKLFF; CDR3nt: TGTGCCAGCAGGCTGTACAGCAATGAAAAACTGTTTTTT
j_gene: TRBJ2-6; v_gene: TRBV2; abundance: NA; d_gene: TRBD1; CDR3aa: CASSQQGAEGANVLTF; CDR3nt: TGTGCCAGCAGTCAGCAGGGGGCCGAAGGGGCCAACGTCCTGACTTTC
j_gene: TRBJ1-3; v_gene: TRBV7-9; abundance: NA; d_gene: NA; CDR3aa: CASSLPSENTIYF; CDR3nt: TGTGCCAGCAGCTTACCCAGCGAAAACACCATATATTTT
j_gene: TRBJ1-4; v_gene: TRBV14; abundance: NA; d_gene: NA; CDR3aa: CASSNFPGEKLFF; CDR3nt: TGTGCCAGCAGCAATTTTCCCGGGGAAAAACTGTTTTTT
j_gene: TRBJ1-3; v_gene: TRBV3-1/TRBV3-2; abundance: NA; d_gene: NA; CDR3aa: CASSLAGGNTIYF; CDR3nt: TGTGCCAGCAGCCTAGCTGGGGGAAACACCATATATTTT
j_gene: TRBJ2-5; v_gene: TRBV19; abundance: NA; d_gene: NA; CDR3aa: CASSTPPAETQYF; CDR3nt: TGTGCCAGTAGTACGCCCCCAGCGGAGACCCAGTACTTC
j_gene: TRBJ1-2; v_gene: TRBV30; abundance: NA; d_gene: TRBD1; CDR3aa: CAWSVRARDRGSGYGYTF; CDR3nt: TGTGCCTGGAGTGTACGGGCTCGGGACAGGGGGTCCGGCTATGGCTACACCTTC
j_gene: TRBJ2-3; v_gene: TRBV3-1/TRBV3-2; abundance: NA; d_gene: NA; CDR3aa: CASSPRELDRFSTDTQYF; CDR3nt: TGTGCCAGCAGTCCAAGAGAACTGGACAGATTTAGCACAGATACGCAGTATTTT
j_gene: TRBJ1-1; v_gene: TRBV10-3; abundance: NA; d_gene: TRBD1; CDR3aa: CATLGQSTEAFF; CDR3nt: TGTGCCACCCTGGGACAGAGCACTGAAGCTTTCTTT
j_gene: TRBJ2-1; v_gene: TRBV9; abundance: NA; d_gene: NA; CDR3aa: CASSVGGGGHNEQFF; CDR3nt: TGTGCCAGCAGCGTAGGAGGGGGGGGGCACAATGAGCAGTTCTTC
j_gene: TRBJ2-3; v_gene: TRBV3-1/TRBV3-2; abundance: medium-sized; d_gene: TRBD1; CDR3aa: CASRQGPRDSNFLDTQYF; CDR3nt: TGTGCCAGCAGGCAAGGACCCCGGGACAGTAACTTCTTAGATACGCAGTATTTT
j_gene: TRBJ1-2; v_gene: TRBV6-5; abundance: NA; d_gene: NA; CDR3aa: CASSTPGAPVSGYTF; CDR3nt: TGTGCCAGCAGTACCCCAGGGGCTCCTGTAAGCGGCTACACCTTC
j_gene: TRBJ1-4; v_gene: TRBV7-6; abundance: NA; d_gene: NA; CDR3aa: CASSLGAGAMGEKLFF; CDR3nt: TGTGCCAGCAGCCTAGGGGCAGGGGCTATGGGGGAAAAACTGTTTTTT
j_gene: TRBJ1-5; v_gene: TRBV29-1; abundance: NA; d_gene: NA; CDR3aa: CSVEIGSGGYQPQHF; CDR3nt: TGCAGCGTTGAAATAGGGTCTGGGGGGTATCAGCCCCAGCATTTT
j_gene: TRBJ2-5; v_gene: TRBV12-3/TRBV12-4; abundance: NA; d_gene: NA; CDR3aa: CASSQKETQYF; CDR3nt: TGTGCCAGCAGCCAGAAAGAGACCCAGTACTTC
j_gene: TRBJ1-6; v_gene: TRBV5-1; abundance: NA; d_gene: NA; CDR3aa: CASSSDLGHSPLHF; CDR3nt: TGCGCCAGCAGCTCCGACCTGGGGCATTCACCCCTCCACTTT
j_gene: TRBJ2-2; v_gene: TRBV7-9; abundance: NA; d_gene: NA; CDR3aa: CASSLVQNTGELFF; CDR3nt: TGTGCCAGCAGCTTAGTCCAGAACACCGGGGAGCTGTTTTTT
j_gene: TRBJ2-7; v_gene: TRBV4-1; abundance: NA; d_gene: TRBD1; CDR3aa: CASSHLLMIGQGPYEQYF; CDR3nt: TGCGCCAGCAGCCACCTTCTCATGATAGGACAGGGACCCTACGAGCAGTACTTC
j_gene: TRBJ1-4; v_gene: TRBV12-5; abundance: NA; d_gene: TRBD1; CDR3aa: CASGLGKGATATNEKLFF; CDR3nt: TGTGCTAGTGGTTTGGGAAAGGGGGCAACTGCAACTAATGAAAAACTGTTTTTT
j_gene: TRBJ2-3; v_gene: TRBV6-5; abundance: NA; d_gene: TRBD2; CDR3aa: CASSWTSGSTDTQYF; CDR3nt: TGTGCCAGCAGTTGGACTAGCGGGAGTACAGATACGCAGTATTTT
j_gene: TRBJ2-1; v_gene: TRBV28; abundance: NA; d_gene: TRBD2; CDR3aa: CASSSLAGGMNEQFF; CDR3nt: TGTGCCAGCAGTTCTCTAGCGGGGGGGATGAATGAGCAGTTCTTC
j_gene: TRBJ1-1; v_gene: TRBV4-3; abundance: NA; d_gene: NA; CDR3aa: CASSHFGRPITEAFF; CDR3nt: TGCGCCAGCAGCCATTTTGGGCGACCTATCACTGAAGCTTTCTTT
j_gene: TRBJ2-2; v_gene: TRBV12-3/TRBV12-4; abundance: once; d_gene: NA; CDR3aa: CASLQTGELFF; CDR3nt: TGTGCCAGCCTACAGACCGGGGAGCTGTTTTTT
j_gene: TRBJ1-2; v_gene: TRBV4-3; abundance: few; d_gene: NA; CDR3aa: CASSHEAGTYGYTF; CDR3nt: TGCGCCAGCAGCCATGAGGCGGGGACCTATGGCTACACCTTC
j_gene: TRBJ2-3; v_gene: TRBV5-1; abundance: NA; d_gene: TRBD2; CDR3aa: CASSLISGKGADTQYF; CDR3nt: TGCGCCAGCAGCCTTATTAGCGGGAAGGGGGCAGATACGCAGTATTTT
j_gene: TRBJ2-7; v_gene: TRBV6-6; abundance: NA; d_gene: NA; CDR3aa: CASNLAPQDYEQYF; CDR3nt: TGTGCCAGCAATCTAGCTCCACAAGACTACGAGCAGTACTTC
j_gene: TRBJ2-1; v_gene: TRBV7-6; abundance: NA; d_gene: TRBD1; CDR3aa: CASSFDRGLNEQFF; CDR3nt: TGTGCCAGCAGCTTCGACAGGGGGCTGAATGAGCAGTTCTTC